A single sample is the source of the 29 T cell receptor beta chains below, sequenced in a study of technical replicates of blood from a few donors. Assay: immunoSEQ multiplex PCR; the TCRdb copy retains only in-frame clones and omits some. This sample carries approximately 85,000 clones, 92% of them seen once, and the ten largest clones take roughly 0.27%. The sample comprised T cells isolated from PBMCs. The receptors come from a human donor in good health.

The chain is built from TRBV6-1 and TRBJ2-7; D perhaps matches TRBD2 (7 bases). V lost 4 bases and J lost 4, with 11 bases in between. Germline V gene sequence: CDR1 MNHNS, CDR2 SASEGT. This CDR3 is 13 amino acids long. CDR3 in DNA: TGTGCCAGCAGTGTTGGGGGGGCATACGAGCAGTACTTC. Its protein is CASSVGGAYEQYF.

The CDR3: CASGGRGLFGANVLTF. CDR3 sequence (DNA): TGTGCCAGCGGGGGTAGGGGGCTTTTTGGGGCCAACGTCCTGACTTTC. The V and J genes are TRBV28 and TRBJ2-6; 7 bases are shared with TRBD1. After removal of 8 bases from V and 3 bases from J, the junction contained 10 bases not matched to a gene. Germline V lookup: CDR1 MDHEN, CDR2 SYDVKM. The CDR3 loop spans 16 amino acids.

The chain has TRBV7-2 and TRBJ1-1, with a tentative D call TRBD1 (5 bases). The V gene's germline CDR1 is SGHTA and CDR2 FQGNSA. V was clipped by 1 base and J by 0 bases, with 9 bases between them. The CDR3 has 15 amino acids. As DNA, the CDR3 is TGTGCCAGCAGCTTAGGGGCAGGGCTGAACACTGAAGCTTTCTTT. Protein sequence: CASSLGAGLNTEAFF.

This clone showed up just a few times. V and J are TRBV5-1 and TRBJ2-1; perhaps TRBD2 as D (5 bases). Germline CDR1 is SGHRS and CDR2 is YFSETQ. With 3 bases removed from V and 0 bases from J, the gap between germline ends came to 7 bases. This CDR3 spans 14 amino acids. The CDR3 spells CASSSSSSYNEQFF. The CDR3 DNA is TGCGCCAGCAGCTCTAGCAGCTCCTACAATGAGCAGTTCTTC.

The chain combines TRBV15 with TRBJ1-2, with D maybe TRBD1 (5 bases). The V and J ends lost 3 bases and 2 bases respectively, with 10 bases between them. CDR1 is LNHNV, CDR2 YYDKDF, per germline (reference sequence). The CDR3 contains 14 residues. CDR3 bases: TGTGCCACCAGCAGTGGGGCAGGGAACTATGGCTACACCTTC. Its translation: CATSSGAGNYGYTF.

The V call is TRBV6-6, the J call TRBJ1-2; D is uncertain. This CDR3 spans 15 amino acids. CDR1 MNHNY and CDR2 SVGAGI come from the germline V gene (reference sequence). Between the trimmed V and J ends, which lost 0 bases and 2 bases, there was a span of 10 bases. CDR3 nucleotides: TGTGCCAGCAGTTACTCTCCTGCCGGGAACTATGGCTACACCTTC. It specifies CASSYSPAGNYGYTF.

This rearrangement joins TRBV25-1 to TRBJ1-2; a weak D match, TRBD1 (6 bases). CDR1 MGHDK and CDR2 SYGVNS come from the germline V gene. The CDR3 sequence is 15 residues long. Trimming removed 6 bases from V and 3 bases from J, with 17 bases in between. For the CDR3, the DNA is TGTGCCAGCAGCCTACCGGGACATCGCGACTATGGCTACACCTTC. It translates to CASSLPGHRDYGYTF.

The chain joins TRBV6-6 to TRBJ2-7, with D tentatively TRBD2 (6 bases). This CDR3 spans 15 amino acids. Germline CDR1 reads MNHNY; CDR2 reads SVGAGI (reference sequence). V dropped 7 bases and J dropped 4 bases, with 20 bases sitting between them. The CDR3 region has the DNA TGTGCCAGCACCTCCCAGGAGGGCTCCTATTACGAGCAGTACTTC. Encoded protein: CASTSQEGSYYEQYF.

The gene calls are TRBV30 and TRBJ2-5; no definite D call. The CDR3 contains 13 residues. Trimming stripped 2 bases from V and 7 bases from J, with 14 bases between. In germline, CDR1 is GTSNPN, CDR2 SVGIG (reference sequence). CDR3: CAWSLGTEGTQYF. The CDR3 DNA sequence: TGTGCCTGGAGTCTAGGAACCGAAGGGACCCAGTACTTC.

The chain joins TRBV4-2 to TRBJ1-2, with D hard to call. The CDR3 extends over 13 amino acids. Germline lookup yields CDR1 LGHNA and CDR2 YNFKEQ. With 0 bases removed from V and 3 bases from J, the gap between germline ends came to 5 bases. The CDR3 bases are TGTGCCAGCAGCCAAGATCGGGACTATGGCTACACCTTC. Protein sequence: CASSQDRDYGYTF.

The CDR3 is CSVGQDLGYTF. CDR3 coding DNA: TGCAGCGTTGGACAGGATCTTGGCTACACCTTC. The rearrangement joins TRBV29-1 to TRBJ1-2, with D perhaps matching TRBD1 (6 bases). Germline V gene data show CDR1 as SQVTM and CDR2 as ANQGSEA. This CDR3 has 11 residues. V dropped 4 bases and J dropped 7 bases, with 10 bases sitting between them. The complete variable domain, with remaining parts taken from reference TRBV29-1 and TRBJ1-2, reads SAVISQKPSRDICQRGTSLTIQCQVDSQVTMMFWYRQQPGQSLTLIATANQGSEATYESGFVIDKFPISRPNLTFSTLTVSNMSPEDSSIYLCSVGQDLGYTFGSGTRLTVV.

J is TRBJ1-1 and V is TRBV9, with TRBD1 matching 10 bases. This CDR3 contains 15 residues. The V and J ends lost 3 bases and 4 bases, in that order; junction bases with no gene match: 6. Germline CDR1 and CDR2: SGDLS and YYNGEE. The CDR3 bases are TGTGCCAGCAGCGGGGGACAGGGGATAGTCACTGAAGCTTTCTTT. It codes for CASSGGQGIVTEAFF. Looking up the rest from reference TRBV9 and TRBJ1-1 gives the full variable domain: DSGVTQTPKHLITATGQRVTLRCSPRSGDLSVYWYQQSLDQGLQFLIQYYNGEERAKGNILERFSAQQFPDLHSELNLSSLELGDSALYFCASSGGQGIVTEAFFGQGTRLTVV.

The genes are TRBV10-3 and TRBJ2-7; TRBD1 aligns across 8 bases. V shed 2 bases and J 2 bases; nucleotides not matched to a gene: 2. CDR3 length: 14 residues. Germline CDR1 ENHRY, CDR2 SYGVKD. The CDR3 protein is CAISEDRGPYEQYF. The CDR3 DNA sequence: TGTGCCATCAGTGAGGACAGGGGCCCCTACGAGCAGTACTTC.

This sequence joins TRBV4-2 and TRBJ2-1; 7 bases align to TRBD2. The germline gives CDR1 LGHNA, CDR2 YNFKEQ. The CDR3 totals 17 residues. With 2 bases clipped from V and 6 bases from J, the junction kept 13 bases outside the gene matches. The CDR3 sequence is CASSQHFGGSIFNEQFF. The CDR3 bases are TGTGCCAGCAGCCAACATTTCGGCGGGAGCATCTTCAATGAGCAGTTCTTC.

This clone appeared once. V is TRBV19 and J is TRBJ2-7; D remains ambiguous. The CDR3 covers 13 residues. Germline V lookup: CDR1 LNHDA, CDR2 SQIVND (reference sequence). Trimming cost V 2 bases and J 3 bases, with 8 bases left between them. The CDR3 is CASSISPSYEQYF. Here the CDR3 DNA reads TGTGCCAGTAGTATATCACCTAGCTACGAGCAGTACTTC. Supplemented by reference TRBV19 and TRBJ2-7, the full variable domain reads DGGITQSPKYLFRKEGQNVTLSCEQNLNHDAMYWYRQDPGQGLRLIYYSQIVNDFQKGDIAEGYSVSREKKESFPLTVTSAQKNPTAFYLCASSISPSYEQYFGPGTRLTVT.

A single count supports this clone. The chain employs TRBV18 and TRBJ2-5; a weak D match, TRBD2 (6 bases). Trimming shortened V by 3 bases and J by 2 bases, and 10 bases separated the two germline ends. The CDR3 covers 14 residues. The germline V gene has CDR1 KGHSH and CDR2 LQKENI. CDR3 coding DNA: TGTGCCAGCTCACCGGGGGGAAAGCAAGAGACCCAGTACTTC. It translates to CASSPGGKQETQYF.

In its sample, this clone was seen a few times. J is TRBJ1-1 and V is TRBV10-3; D is unclear. The V end lost 0 bases, the J end lost 4 bases, and 12 bases lay between the germline ends. Looked up from germline, CDR1 is ENHRY and CDR2 is SYGVKD. The CDR3 has 15 residues. The chain's CDR3 is CAISESAEGVTEAFF. The CDR3 coding sequence is TGTGCCATCAGTGAGTCGGCTGAGGGAGTCACTGAAGCTTTCTTT.

This clone appeared once. The chain carries TRBV2 and TRBJ2-4; D unclear. CDR3 length equals 11 residues. Trimming shortened V by 4 bases and J by 5 bases, and 3 bases separated the two germline ends. The germline gives CDR1 SNHLY, CDR2 FYNNEI. Here the CDR3 DNA reads TGTGCCAGCAGTGCTGAAAACATTCAGTACTTC. Its translation: CASSAENIQYF.

The gene calls are TRBV2 and TRBJ1-3; 8 positions match TRBD1. The CDR3 totals 13 residues. The V gene end was trimmed by 7 bases and the J gene end by 3 bases; junction bases not matched to a gene: 2. Germline lookup yields CDR1 SNHLY and CDR2 FYNNEI. The CDR3 reads CASTGQGGNTIYF. The CDR3 nucleotides are TGTGCCAGCACTGGACAGGGTGGAAACACCATATATTTT.

The rearrangement links TRBV27 to TRBJ1-2; 7 bases fit TRBD1. This CDR3 is 12 amino acids long. J was trimmed by 14 bases and V by 6 bases; bases with no gene match: 12. Germline V CDR1 and CDR2: MNHEY, SMNVEV (reference sequence). The CDR3 sequence: CASRHRDSVWTF. Here the CDR3 DNA reads TGTGCCAGCAGACACCGGGACAGCGTATGGACCTTC.

This chain joins TRBV27 and TRBJ2-7; 9 bases line up with TRBD1. The CDR3 has 14 residues. The germline V gene has CDR1 MNHEY and CDR2 SMNVEV (reference sequence). The V gene end was trimmed by 3 bases and the J gene end by 4 bases; junction bases not matched to a gene: 4. For the CDR3, the DNA is TGTGCCAGCAGTTTTTCGGGACAGGGTTACGAGCAGTACTTC. This sequence encodes CASSFSGQGYEQYF.

V and J are TRBV28 and TRBJ1-1, with D hard to call. V lost 5 bases and J lost 1, with 8 bases in between. This CDR3 is 13 amino acids long. Germline V gene lookup returns CDR1 MDHEN and CDR2 SYDVKM. DNA for the CDR3: TGTGCCAGCAGTAGATCCGGGAACACTGAAGCTTTCTTT. Amino acid sequence: CASSRSGNTEAFF.

The chain carries TRBV2 and TRBJ2-1; 9 nucleotides line up with TRBD2. CDR3 length equals 15 residues. V was clipped by 5 bases and J by 4 bases; unmatched bases: 6. In germline, CDR1 is SNHLY, CDR2 FYNNEI. Written as DNA, the CDR3 is TGTGCCAGCAGTCTAGATCTAGCGGGGTACAATGAGCAGTTCTTC. This codes for CASSLDLAGYNEQFF. Full variable domain (missing parts from reference TRBV2 and TRBJ2-1): EPEVTQTPSHQVTQMGQEVILRCVPISNHLYFYWYRQILGQKVEFLVSFYNNEISEKSEIFDDQFSVERPDGSNFTLKIRSTKLEDSAMYFCASSLDLAGYNEQFFGPGTRLTVL.

The chain combines TRBV4-1 with TRBJ1-6, with 9 bases lining up with TRBD1. The CDR3 is 15 residues long. V gave up 1 base and J gave up 8 bases; unmatched junction bases: 3. Germline CDR1 and CDR2: MGHRA and YSYEKL. This CDR3 reads CASSQVQGAYSPLHF. DNA of the CDR3: TGCGCCAGCAGCCAAGTACAGGGGGCTTATTCACCCCTCCACTTT.

The chain combines TRBV28 with TRBJ1-5; a possible D gene is TRBD1 (5 bases). In germline, CDR1 is MDHEN, CDR2 SYDVKM. There are 15 residues in the CDR3. Trimming took off 5 bases at V and 7 bases at J, with 18 bases between the two ends. CDR3 sequence: CASSADRGNMQPQHF. The CDR3 nucleotides read TGTGCCAGCAGTGCCGATAGGGGTAATATGCAGCCCCAGCATTTT. The complete variable domain, with remaining parts taken from reference TRBV28 and TRBJ1-5, reads DVKVTQSSRYLVKRTGEKVFLECVQDMDHENMFWYRQDPGLGLRLIYFSYDVKMKEKGDIPEGYSVSREKKERFSLILESASTNQTSMYLCASSADRGNMQPQHFGDGTRLSIL.

The rearrangement joins TRBV27 to TRBJ2-3; 9 bases are shared with TRBD1. The ends lost 0 bases at V and 2 bases at J; junction bases unmatched: 6. The CDR3 spans 17 residues. Per the germline V gene, CDR1 is MNHEY and CDR2 is SMNVEV (reference sequence). This CDR3 is CASSLSTGTGSTDTQYF. The DNA of the CDR3 is TGTGCCAGCAGTTTATCCACCGGGACAGGGTCCACAGATACGCAGTATTTT.

The chain recombines TRBV28 with TRBJ2-1; 10 bases are a match to TRBD2. In germline, CDR1 is MDHEN, CDR2 SYDVKM. V was clipped by 1 base and J by 15 bases; unmatched bases: 6. The CDR3 totals 13 residues. CDR3 nucleotides: TGTGCCAGCAGTTTATTACTAGCGGGACAGAGGTTCTTC. Translating gives CASSLLLAGQRFF.

V gene TRBV14 combines with J gene TRBJ2-1; TRBD2 matches at 11 bases. The CDR3 consists of 15 residues. Looked up from germline, CDR1 is SGHDN and CDR2 is FVKESK. The V segment lost 5 bases and the J segment 9 bases; nucleotides outside the gene matches: 9. DNA of the CDR3: TGTGCCAGCAGCTGGCGGACGGGACTAGCGGTTGAGCAGTTCTTC. Translated: CASSWRTGLAVEQFF.

The chain uses TRBV5-1 and TRBJ1-3; 7 nucleotides match TRBD1. Germline V gene data show CDR1 as SGHRS and CDR2 as YFSETQ. Trimming removed 2 bases from V and 2 bases from J; junction bases left unmatched: 1. This CDR3 is built from 14 residues. The CDR3 protein is CASSLTGAGNTIYF. DNA of the CDR3: TGCGCCAGCAGCTTAACAGGGGCTGGAAACACCATATATTTT. Drawing the rest from reference TRBV5-1 and TRBJ1-3, the complete variable domain is KAGVTQTPRYLIKTRGQQVTLSCSPISGHRSVSWYQQTPGQGLQFLFEYFSETQRNKGNFPGRFSGRQFSNSRSEMNVSTLELGDSALYLCASSLTGAGNTIYFGEGSWLTVV.